One sample yielded the 27 T cell receptor beta chains listed below, sequenced in a study of cytomegalovirus exposure and HLA in healthy donors. With 60 Vbeta and 13 Jbeta primers, the PCR was carried out. Sequencing was performed with immunoSEQ multiplex PCR; in TCRdb, only in-frame clones are kept and a portion is missing. This table lists about 150,000 clones. Sequenced input: PBMCs. These receptors were collected from a man aged 30 to 39 in good health and CMV-seronegative.

The chain joins TRBV7-9 to TRBJ2-1; 9 bases line up with TRBD2. The V gene's germline CDR1 is SEHNR and CDR2 FQNEAQ (reference sequence). The CDR3 has 16 residues. With 5 bases clipped from V and 3 bases from J, the junction kept 8 bases outside the gene matches. CDR3 DNA sequence: TGTGCCAGCAGCGACACCCGACTAGCGGACTACAATGAGCAGTTCTTC. This gives the protein CASSDTRLADYNEQFF.

V is TRBV4-3 and J is TRBJ2-3; 9 positions match TRBD2. CDR3 length: 18 residues. V shed 0 bases and J 0 bases; nucleotides not matched to a gene: 7. Germline lookup yields CDR1 LGHNA and CDR2 YSLEER. The CDR3 nucleotides read TGCGCCAGCAGCCAAGATGGGCTAGCGGGATATAGCACAGATACGCAGTATTTT. It is translated as CASSQDGLAGYSTDTQYF.

The chain couples TRBV10-3 to TRBJ2-7, with D perhaps TRBD1 (6 bases). This CDR3 is built from 12 residues. Germline CDR1 and CDR2: ENHRY and SYGVKD. Written as DNA, the CDR3 is TGTTCTGGGGCAGGGGATACCTACGAGCAGTACTTC. Its protein is CSGAGDTYEQYF.

The chain employs TRBV29-1 and TRBJ2-5, with TRBD1 matching over 9 bases. The DNA end favors TRBJ2-7, so the J call may be wrong. The CDR3 is made up of 13 amino acids. Germline V gives CDR1 SQVTM, CDR2 ANQGSEA. CDR3 in amino acids: CSVAQGAGGEQYF. For the CDR3, the DNA is TGCAGCGTCGCACAGGGGGCTGGCGGCGAGCAGTACTTC.

V usage is TRBV28 and J usage is TRBJ2-1, with D perhaps TRBD2 (6 bases). Trimming cost V 9 bases and J 4 bases, with 13 bases left between them. The CDR3 is 13 amino acids. Germline V gene data show CDR1 as MDHEN and CDR2 as SYDVKM. In DNA form, the CDR3 reads TGTGCCAGTGGGAGGTCCTCATACAATGAGCAGTTCTTC. Its protein is CASGRSSYNEQFF.

The chain has TRBV6-1 and TRBJ1-2; 7 bases align to TRBD1. Trimming at V came to 5 bases and at J to 8 bases, leaving 11 bases not matched to a gene. CDR1 and CDR2 from the germline V gene are MNHNS and SASEGT. The CDR3 runs 14 residues. CDR3 DNA sequence: TGTGCCAGCAGTTATTCCGGGACAGAGGGAGGCTACACCTTC. Its protein is CASSYSGTEGGYTF.

The chain is built from TRBV10-1 and TRBJ2-1; 15 bases map to TRBD2. The CDR3 sequence is 16 residues long. Trimming removed 0 bases from V and 7 bases from J; junction bases left unmatched: 1. Per the germline V gene, CDR1 is WNHNN and CDR2 is SYGVQD (reference sequence). As DNA, the CDR3 is TGCGCCAGCAGTGAGTCAGGACTAGCGGGAGGGAATGAGCAGTTCTTC. It codes for CASSESGLAGGNEQFF.

The V call is TRBV2, the J call TRBJ2-3, with no clear D. CDR3 length: 13 residues. Germline CDR1 SNHLY, CDR2 FYNNEI. V lost 8 bases and J 5 bases, leaving 14 bases between the germline ends. The DNA of the CDR3 is TGTGCCAGCTGTAAGAGTAGTCGAGATACGCAGTATTTT. Protein product: CASCKSSRDTQYF.

This chain joins TRBV7-3 and TRBJ2-1, with TRBD1 as a possible D gene (7 bases). The CDR3 is made up of 15 amino acids. The germline CDR1 and CDR2 sequences are SGHTA and FQGTGA. V dropped 4 bases and J dropped 6 bases, with 16 bases sitting between them. The CDR3 DNA is TGTGCCAGCAGCTCCGCAGGGGGACTGGCCAATGAGCAGTTCTTC. Its translation is CASSSAGGLANEQFF.

V and J are TRBV29-1 and TRBJ2-3; D is ambiguous. Germline CDR1 reads SQVTM; CDR2 reads ANQGSEA. This CDR3 comprises 13 residues. Deletions cut 4 bases from V and 2 bases from J, with 10 bases between. CDR3 sequence (DNA): TGCAGCGTTGTTTGGGCGATCACAGATACGCAGTATTTT. It translates to CSVVWAITDTQYF.

J is TRBJ2-7 and V is TRBV7-3; weak D call: TRBD2 (6 bases). The ends were cut back, 2 bases at V and 8 bases at J, with 16 bases in the middle. The CDR3 totals 14 residues. Germline loops: CDR1 SGHTA, CDR2 FQGTGA. CDR3 region: CASSLSGVVGKQYF. DNA of the CDR3: TGTGCCAGCAGCTTATCGGGAGTAGTTGGGAAGCAGTACTTC.

The chain carries TRBV6-5 and TRBJ1-2; no reliable D call. The CDR3 has 14 residues. The V end lost 2 bases, the J end lost 3 bases, and 10 bases lay between the germline ends. Per germline, CDR1 MNHEY and CDR2 SVGAGI. In DNA, the CDR3 is TGTGCCAGCAGTTACACTTGGGCAGACTATGGCTACACCTTC. Translated: CASSYTWADYGYTF.

This chain links TRBV10-2 with TRBJ2-1, with D tentatively TRBD2 (5 bases). Trimming removed 4 bases from V and 6 bases from J, with 10 bases in between. This CDR3 has 13 amino acids. Looked up from germline, CDR1 is WSHSY and CDR2 is SAAADI. CDR3 protein: CASSAELVNEQFF. As DNA, the CDR3 is TGCGCCAGCAGTGCGGAACTAGTCAATGAGCAGTTCTTC.

The chain carries TRBV28 and TRBJ2-1; perhaps TRBD2 as D (6 bases). The V end lost 0 bases, the J end lost 10 bases, and 7 bases lay between the germline ends. The CDR3 is 12 amino acids. Germline V gene sequence: CDR1 MDHEN, CDR2 SYDVKM. CDR3 bases: TGTGCCAGCAGTTTATGGGGGAGGGAGCAGTTCTTC. Protein sequence: CASSLWGREQFF.

The chain carries TRBV18 and TRBJ1-2, with 8 bases identical to TRBD1. The CDR3 consists of 14 residues. The germline gives CDR1 KGHSH, CDR2 LQKENI. V trimming: 3 bases; J trimming: 12 bases; junction bases outside the gene matches: 12. In nucleotides, the CDR3 is TGTGCCAGCTCACCCACTCGGACAGGGTGGGCAAACACCTTC. It specifies CASSPTRTGWANTF.

This chain connects TRBV29-1 to TRBJ2-3; TRBD2 matches 7 bases. The CDR3 is 14 amino acids. Germline V gene sequence: CDR1 SQVTM, CDR2 ANQGSEA. Trimming removed 4 bases from V and 2 bases from J; junction bases left unmatched: 6. CDR3 in amino acids: CSVAREGVTDTQYF. In DNA, the CDR3 is TGCAGCGTTGCCAGGGAGGGTGTCACAGATACGCAGTATTTT.

This chain joins TRBV5-1 and TRBJ2-2; D is uncertain. With 1 base removed from V and 6 bases from J, the gap between germline ends came to 4 bases. CDR1 SGHRS and CDR2 YFSETQ come from the germline V gene. This CDR3 is 12 amino acids long. The CDR3 protein is CASSLYAGELFF. CDR3 DNA sequence: TGCGCCAGCAGCTTGTATGCCGGGGAGCTGTTTTTT.

The V call is TRBV6-6, the J call TRBJ1-2; 7 bases match TRBD1. V gave up 7 bases and J gave up 4 bases; unmatched junction bases: 12. Per germline, CDR1 MNHNY and CDR2 SVGAGI (reference sequence). The CDR3 runs to 15 residues. The CDR3 reads CASNPGAAGGYGYTF. DNA for the CDR3: TGTGCCAGCAACCCAGGGGCGGCAGGGGGCTATGGCTACACCTTC.

V and J are TRBV14 and TRBJ2-3; no firm D call. Trimming shortened V by 4 bases and J by 6 bases, and 11 bases separated the two germline ends. CDR1 and CDR2 from the germline V gene are SGHDN and FVKESK. This CDR3 has 13 residues. This CDR3 is CASSPPVRDTQYF. The DNA for the CDR3 is TGTGCCAGCAGCCCCCCGGTCCGGGATACGCAGTATTTT.

Worth noting for this clone: Other DNA sequences of this sample code for an identical CDR3. The chain uses TRBV29-1 and TRBJ2-7; TRBD2 aligns across 8 bases. The CDR3 runs 11 residues. Trimming cost V 6 bases and J 4 bases; bases outside gene matches: 2. Germline V CDR1 and CDR2: SQVTM, ANQGSEA. As DNA, the CDR3 is TGCAGCGTCGGGGGGGTTTACGAGCAGTACTTC. Protein sequence: CSVGGVYEQYF.

The chain uses TRBV27 and TRBJ1-5; D is undetermined. This CDR3 comprises 13 residues. Germline V CDR1 and CDR2: MNHEY, SMNVEV (reference sequence). The V end was cut by 5 bases, the J end by 9 bases, with 14 bases between. CDR3 sequence: CASSIQRLGPQHF. In DNA form, the CDR3 reads TGTGCCAGCAGTATCCAGAGGCTGGGGCCCCAGCATTTT.

As DNA, the CDR3 is TGCGCCAGCAGCTTGATGGGGGCAGCCAACCTCGGGAATGAGCAGTTCTTC. Protein sequence: CASSLMGAANLGNEQFF. The chain uses TRBV5-1 and TRBJ2-1; maybe TRBD1 (6 bases). V was trimmed by 1 base and J by 7 bases, leaving 21 bases between them. The CDR3 totals 17 residues. The germline gives CDR1 SGHRS, CDR2 YFSETQ. Full variable domain (rest looked up from reference TRBV5-1 and TRBJ2-1): KAGVTQTPRYLIKTRGQQVTLSCSPISGHRSVSWYQQTPGQGLQFLFEYFSETQRNKGNFPGRFSGRQFSNSRSEMNVSTLELGDSALYLCASSLMGAANLGNEQFFGPGTRLTVL.

The chain carries TRBV6-6 and TRBJ2-3; unclear D gene. The V and J ends lost 9 bases and 2 bases respectively, with 9 bases between them. This CDR3 is built from 12 residues. Germline V gene sequence: CDR1 MNHNY, CDR2 SVGAGI (reference sequence). The CDR3 nucleotides are TGTGCCAGTAGCCAGTCCACAGATACGCAGTATTTT. Protein sequence: CASSQSTDTQYF.

The V gene is TRBV13, the J gene TRBJ2-7; no reliable D call. V was shortened by 5 bases and J by 3 bases, with 11 bases between the two germline ends. Germline lookup yields CDR1 PRHDT and CDR2 FYEKMQ (reference sequence). This CDR3 spans 13 amino acids. The CDR3 sequence is CASSPNSFYEQYF. In DNA, the CDR3 is TGTGCCAGCAGCCCCAACAGCTTCTACGAGCAGTACTTC.

The chain links TRBV4-1 to TRBJ1-3; no firm D call. Germline CDR1 MGHRA, CDR2 YSYEKL. The V gene lost 0 bases and the J gene lost 0 bases, with 6 bases spanning the gap. The CDR3 has 15 amino acids. The chain's CDR3 is CASSQDVYSGNTIYF. CDR3 DNA sequence: TGCGCCAGCAGCCAAGATGTATACTCTGGAAACACCATATATTTT.

The V call is TRBV30, the J call TRBJ2-1, with 13 bases that match TRBD2. The CDR3 has 16 residues. Trimming at V came to 3 bases and at J to 7 bases, leaving 9 bases not matched to a gene. Germline-derived CDR1 and CDR2 are GTSNPN and SVGIG (reference sequence). CDR3 coding DNA: TGTGCCTGGAGAATGGGACTAGCGGGAAGTTGGAATGAGCAGTTCTTC. Its translation is CAWRMGLAGSWNEQFF. The full variable domain, rest sourced from reference TRBV30 and TRBJ2-1, is SQTIHQWPATLVQPVGSPLSLECTVEGTSNPNLYWYRQAAGRGLQLLFYSVGIGQISSEVPQNLSASRPQDRQFILSSKKLLLSDSGFYLCAWRMGLAGSWNEQFFGPGTRLTVL.

The chain carries TRBV6-5 and TRBJ2-7, with TRBD1 as a possible D gene (5 bases). Germline V gives CDR1 MNHEY, CDR2 SVGAGI. The V end was cut by 4 bases, the J end by 0 bases, with 16 bases between. The CDR3 covers 16 residues. CDR3 nucleotides: TGTGCCAGCAGTTTCGATTACAGGAAGAGCTCCTACGAGCAGTACTTC. Its translation: CASSFDYRKSSYEQYF.